The 14 T cell receptor beta chains in this list originate from one sample, sequenced in a study of T cell responses to AZD1222 COVID-19 vaccine. Sequencing used immunoSEQ multiplex PCR; TCRdb keeps in-frame clones, though not all of them. The sample has approximately 82,000 clones, around nine tenths seen once. The sample in question was peripheral blood, obtained on day 0 of AZD1222 vaccination. The receptors stem from an adult in good health.

The CDR3 region is CASSSGTHYPKNTGELFF. CDR3 coding DNA: TGTGCCAGCTCCAGTGGGACACACTACCCTAAAAACACCGGGGAGCTGTTTTTT. The rearrangement uses TRBV11-3 and TRBJ2-2; weak D call: TRBD1 (6 bases). Germline V gene data show CDR1 as SGHNT and CDR2 as YENEEA. The CDR3 consists of 18 residues. V was clipped by 8 bases and J by 2 bases, with 24 bases between them.

The chain couples TRBV2 to TRBJ1-1, with no clear D. V was pared by 4 bases and J by 7 bases, with 13 bases between. This CDR3 comprises 13 residues. Germline lookup yields CDR1 SNHLY and CDR2 FYNNEI. The CDR3 nucleotides are TGTGCCAGCAGTGTGATTAGCGAAGGTGAAGCTTTCTTT. It translates to CASSVISEGEAFF. The full variable domain, in which reference TRBV2 and TRBJ1-1 provide the parts outside the CDR3, is EPEVTQTPSHQVTQMGQEVILRCVPISNHLYFYWYRQILGQKVEFLVSFYNNEISEKSEIFDDQFSVERPDGSNFTLKIRSTKLEDSAMYFCASSVISEGEAFFGQGTRLTVV.

The chain joins TRBV9 to TRBJ2-1; D is ambiguous. V lost 4 bases, J lost 4 bases, and 15 bases lay in between. There are 15 residues in the CDR3. The germline CDR1 and CDR2 sequences are SGDLS and YYNGEE. The CDR3 coding sequence is TGTGCCAGCAGCCCCCGGTCAAACGTTTACAATGAGCAGTTCTTC. It encodes CASSPRSNVYNEQFF.

V and J are TRBV2 and TRBJ1-1; no clear D. There are 14 residues in the CDR3. Trimming removed 6 bases at V and 4 bases at J, with 15 bases between. Germline assignment: CDR1 SNHLY and CDR2 FYNNEI. In DNA form, the CDR3 reads TGTGCCAGCAGCCACACAAATGGTGCCACTGAAGCTTTCTTT. This encodes CASSHTNGATEAFF.

The chain recombines TRBV29-1 with TRBJ2-7; 9 positions match TRBD1. V lost 6 bases, J lost 5 bases, and 11 bases stayed unmatched. The CDR3 length is 14 residues. Germline CDR1 reads SQVTM; CDR2 reads ANQGSEA. The CDR3 DNA follows: TGCAGCGTGACGACCGGGACAGGGATAGACGAGCAGTACTTC. Its protein product is CSVTTGTGIDEQYF.

The chain has TRBV27 and TRBJ1-5; 7 bases fit TRBD1. This CDR3 has 15 residues. J gave up 7 bases and V 3 bases, and 9 bases lay outside the gene matches. Per the germline V gene, CDR1 is MNHEY and CDR2 is SMNVEV (reference sequence). CDR3 bases: TGTGCCAGCAGTTTTACTCCAGGGGGTGGGCAGCCCCAGCATTTT. This gives the protein CASSFTPGGGQPQHF.

This chain links TRBV11-2 with TRBJ1-2; the D is unclear. CDR1 is SGHAT, CDR2 FQNNGV, per germline. The V and J ends lost 5 bases and 0 bases respectively, with 13 bases between them. This CDR3 region has 15 residues. CDR3 loop: CASSLQITPNYGYTF. As DNA, the CDR3 is TGTGCCAGCAGCCTACAAATCACCCCTAACTATGGCTACACCTTC.

The chain links TRBV7-8 to TRBJ1-4, with D unresolved. CDR3 length: 17 amino acids. V was trimmed by 2 bases and J by 1 base, leaving 14 bases between them. Germline CDR1 SGHVS, CDR2 FQNEAQ. CDR3 nucleotides: TGTGCCAGCAGCTTATCCTGGTCGGGAGAAACTAATGAAAAACTGTTTTTT. Translating it yields CASSLSWSGETNEKLFF.

The V gene is TRBV12-5, the J gene TRBJ2-3; D tentatively reads TRBD1 or TRBD2 (5 bases each). From germline, CDR1 is LGHNT and CDR2 FRNRAP. This CDR3 is built from 14 residues. Between the trimmed V and J ends, which lost 6 bases and 3 bases, there was a span of 13 bases. CDR3 nucleotides: TGTGCTAGTGGCCTAAGTGGGGGAACAGATACGCAGTATTTT. It translates to CASGLSGGTDTQYF. Full variable domain (remainder filled in from reference TRBV12-5 and TRBJ2-3): DARVTQTPRHKVTEMGQEVTMRCQPILGHNTVFWYRQTMMQGLELLAYFRNRAPLDDSGMPKDRFSAEMPDATLATLKIQPSEPRDSAVYFCASGLSGGTDTQYFGPGTRLTVL.

The chain's CDR3 is CASSVEGQAPGAGNTIYF. The CDR3 region has the DNA TGTGCCAGCAGCGTAGAGGGCCAGGCCCCAGGGGCTGGAAACACCATATATTTT. The chain carries TRBV9 and TRBJ1-3, with a possible D match to TRBD1 (6 bases). Trimming pared 0 bases from V and 2 bases from J, leaving 18 bases between. The CDR3 runs 18 residues. The germline CDR1 and CDR2 sequences are SGDLS and YYNGEE.

This rearrangement joins TRBV5-4 to TRBJ1-2; possible D gene TRBD1, 6 bases. This CDR3 region has 14 residues. In germline, CDR1 is SGHNT, CDR2 YYREEE (reference sequence). V was pared by 3 bases and J by 6 bases, with 15 bases between. The CDR3 coding sequence is TGTGCCAGCAGCTCCGCCGGGGGGCTAAATGGCTACACCTTC. It encodes CASSSAGGLNGYTF.

The gene calls are TRBV11-3 and TRBJ2-1; tentative D call: TRBD2 (6 bases). The CDR3 has 14 amino acids. Trimming removed 5 bases at V and 1 base at J, with 9 bases between. Per germline, CDR1 SGHNT and CDR2 YENEEA. The DNA for the CDR3 is TGTGCCAGCAGCGGGGGGTCATCCTACAATGAGCAGTTCTTC. Amino acids: CASSGGSSYNEQFF.

The chain is built from TRBV4-2 and TRBJ2-5, with D possibly TRBD2 on 7 matching bases. The V gene's germline CDR1 is LGHNA and CDR2 YNFKEQ. V was pared by 0 bases and J by 4 bases, with 15 bases between. This CDR3 has 16 residues. CDR3 nucleotides: TGTGCCAGCAGCCAAGAGGGGGGGGGCGCGAGAGAGACCCAGTACTTC. It codes for CASSQEGGGARETQYF.

The chain recombines TRBV5-6 with TRBJ1-1, with TRBD1 matching 7 bases. Trimming removed 0 bases from V and 11 bases from J; junction bases left unmatched: 7. Germline V gene data show CDR1 as SGHDT and CDR2 as YYEEEE. The length of the CDR3 is 13 residues. In nucleotides, the CDR3 is TGTGCCAGCAGCTTGGAAAGGGGGCCGCGGGCTTTCTTT. Its translation: CASSLERGPRAFF.